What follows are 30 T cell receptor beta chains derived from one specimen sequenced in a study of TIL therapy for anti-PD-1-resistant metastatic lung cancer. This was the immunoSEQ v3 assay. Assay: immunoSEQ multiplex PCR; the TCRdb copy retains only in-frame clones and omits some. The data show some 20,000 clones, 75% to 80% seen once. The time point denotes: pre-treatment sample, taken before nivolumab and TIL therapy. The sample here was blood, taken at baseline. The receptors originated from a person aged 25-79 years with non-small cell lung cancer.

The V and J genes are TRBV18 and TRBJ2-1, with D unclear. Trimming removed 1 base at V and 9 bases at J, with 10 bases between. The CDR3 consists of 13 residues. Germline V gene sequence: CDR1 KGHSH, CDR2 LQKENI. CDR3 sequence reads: CASSPQGYGEQFF. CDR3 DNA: TGTGCCAGCTCACCACAGGGTTATGGTGAGCAGTTCTTC.

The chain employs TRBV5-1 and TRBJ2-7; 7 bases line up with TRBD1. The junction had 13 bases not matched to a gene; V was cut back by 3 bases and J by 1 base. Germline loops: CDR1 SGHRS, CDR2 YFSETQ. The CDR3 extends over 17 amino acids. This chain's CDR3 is CASSSQGLRDSSYEQYF. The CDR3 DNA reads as TGCGCCAGCAGCTCACAAGGGCTCCGGGACAGTTCCTACGAGCAGTACTTC.

Here the CDR3 reads CASSQFLANTEAFF. The DNA of the CDR3 is TGTGCCAGCAGCCAATTCCTGGCGAACACTGAAGCTTTCTTT. The V and J genes are TRBV14 and TRBJ1-1; the D is unclear. The CDR3 runs 14 residues. V was cut by 2 bases and J by 1 base, with 8 bases left in between. Germline CDR1 reads SGHDN; CDR2 reads FVKESK.

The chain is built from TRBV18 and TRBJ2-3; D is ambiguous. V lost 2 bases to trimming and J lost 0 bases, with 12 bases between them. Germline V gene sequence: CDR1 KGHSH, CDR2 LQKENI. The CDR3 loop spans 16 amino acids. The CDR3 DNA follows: TGTGCCAGCTCACCATTCCGCGGAATTAGCACAGATACGCAGTATTTT. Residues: CASSPFRGISTDTQYF.

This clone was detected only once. DNA of the CDR3: TGTGCCAGTAGGACTATTCAGGGAGGCACAGATACGCAGTATTTT. Protein: CASRTIQGGTDTQYF. The chain employs TRBV19 and TRBJ2-3; either TRBD1 or TRBD2 may supply D (5 bases each). V was trimmed by 6 bases and J by 1 base, leaving 14 bases between them. The CDR3 has 15 amino acids. CDR1 is LNHDA and CDR2 is SQIVND in the germline V gene (reference sequence).

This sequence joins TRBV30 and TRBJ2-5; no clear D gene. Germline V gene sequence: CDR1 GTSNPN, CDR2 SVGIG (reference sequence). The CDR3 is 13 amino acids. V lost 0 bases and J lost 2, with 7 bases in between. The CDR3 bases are TGTGCCTGGAGTGTAGTCGGTCAAGAGACCCAGTACTTC. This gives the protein CAWSVVGQETQYF.

The CDR3 spells CASSQFGREQFF. The CDR3 coding sequence is TGTGCCAGCAGCCAATTTGGCCGTGAGCAGTTCTTC. The J gene is TRBJ2-1, the V gene TRBV7-2; no reliable D call. The CDR3 has 12 amino acids. Germline V gives CDR1 SGHTA, CDR2 FQGNSA. The V gene lost 5 bases and the J gene lost 9 bases, with 11 bases spanning the gap.

The CDR3, as DNA: TGTGCCAGCAGCTTGCACAGAGCCTACGAGCAGTACTTC. Translated: CASSLHRAYEQYF. The chain is built from TRBV7-6 and TRBJ2-7; D gene unclear. The germline V and J ends were trimmed by 3 bases and 2 bases, with 8 bases remaining between them. The CDR3 sequence is 13 residues long. Germline CDR1 and CDR2: SGHVS and FNYEAQ.

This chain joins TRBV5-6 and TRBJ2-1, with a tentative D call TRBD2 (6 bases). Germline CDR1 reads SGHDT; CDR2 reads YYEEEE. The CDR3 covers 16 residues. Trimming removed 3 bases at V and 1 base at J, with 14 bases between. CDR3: CASSSLATRSYNEQFF. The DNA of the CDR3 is TGTGCCAGCAGCTCACTAGCCACAAGGTCCTACAATGAGCAGTTCTTC.

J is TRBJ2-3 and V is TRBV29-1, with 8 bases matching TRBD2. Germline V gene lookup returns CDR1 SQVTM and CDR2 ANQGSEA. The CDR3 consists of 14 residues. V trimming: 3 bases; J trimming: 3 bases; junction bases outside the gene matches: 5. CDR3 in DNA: TGCAGCGTTGACGGGCGGGAGGTTACAGATACGCAGTATTTT. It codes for CSVDGREVTDTQYF.

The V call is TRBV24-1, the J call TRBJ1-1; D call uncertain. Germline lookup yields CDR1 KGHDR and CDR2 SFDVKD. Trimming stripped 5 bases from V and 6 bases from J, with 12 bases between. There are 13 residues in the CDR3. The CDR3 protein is CATSADGWSEAFF. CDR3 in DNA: TGTGCCACCAGTGCCGATGGGTGGTCTGAAGCTTTCTTT.

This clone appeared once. The CDR3 bases are TGTGCCAGCAGCCCGGACAGGGGGGGAGTAGATACGCAGTATTTT. Protein sequence: CASSPDRGGVDTQYF. The chain has TRBV7-2 and TRBJ2-3; 10 bases are a match to TRBD1. Per the germline V gene, CDR1 is SGHTA and CDR2 is FQGNSA. Trimming at V came to 5 bases and at J to 5 bases, leaving 7 bases not matched to a gene. There are 15 residues in the CDR3.

CDR3 sequence reads: CASSDLGGRVDEQYF. CDR3 DNA sequence: TGTGCCAGCAGTGACCTGGGGGGCAGGGTTGATGAGCAGTACTTC. The chain combines TRBV6-1 with TRBJ2-7; D is possibly TRBD1 or TRBD2 (6 bases each). Trimming took 3 bases from V and 7 from J, leaving 19 bases between them. The germline V gene has CDR1 MNHNS and CDR2 SASEGT. The CDR3 has 15 amino acids.

The DNA of the CDR3 is TGTGCCAGCAGCTTACGGGGGTCGGGAGGGCCTTACAATGAGCAGTTCTTC. Amino acid sequence: CASSLRGSGGPYNEQFF. The rearrangement uses TRBV11-2 and TRBJ2-1; 8 positions match TRBD2. The CDR3 length is 17 residues. V lost 2 bases and J lost 4; bases outside the gene matches: 10. Germline values: CDR1 SGHAT, CDR2 FQNNGV.

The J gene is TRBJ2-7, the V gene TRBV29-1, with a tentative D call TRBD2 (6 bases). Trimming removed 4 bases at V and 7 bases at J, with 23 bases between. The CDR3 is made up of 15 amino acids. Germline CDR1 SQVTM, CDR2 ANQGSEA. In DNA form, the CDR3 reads TGCAGCGTTGCCCACGGGGGAGGTTCCCGGAGGGAGCAGTACTTC. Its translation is CSVAHGGGSRREQYF.

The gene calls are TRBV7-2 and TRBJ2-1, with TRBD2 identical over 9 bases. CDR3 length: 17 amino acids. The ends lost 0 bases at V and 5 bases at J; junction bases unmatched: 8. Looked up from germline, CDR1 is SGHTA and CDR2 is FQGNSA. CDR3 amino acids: CASSLAWAGGPHNEQFF. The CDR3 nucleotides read TGTGCCAGCAGCTTAGCATGGGCGGGAGGGCCCCACAATGAGCAGTTCTTC.

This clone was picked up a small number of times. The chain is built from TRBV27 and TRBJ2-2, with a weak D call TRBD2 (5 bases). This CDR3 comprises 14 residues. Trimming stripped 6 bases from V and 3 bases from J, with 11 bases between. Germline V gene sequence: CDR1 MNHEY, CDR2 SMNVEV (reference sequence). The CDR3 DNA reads TGTGCCAGCAGCCTTACTAGATACACCGGGGAGCTGTTTTTT. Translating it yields CASSLTRYTGELFF.

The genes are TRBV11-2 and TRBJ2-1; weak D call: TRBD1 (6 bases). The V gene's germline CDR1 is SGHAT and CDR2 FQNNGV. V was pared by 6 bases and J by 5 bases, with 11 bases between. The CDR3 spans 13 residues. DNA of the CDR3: TGTGCCAGCAGGGAGACAGGAAACAATGAGCAGTTCTTC. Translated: CASRETGNNEQFF.

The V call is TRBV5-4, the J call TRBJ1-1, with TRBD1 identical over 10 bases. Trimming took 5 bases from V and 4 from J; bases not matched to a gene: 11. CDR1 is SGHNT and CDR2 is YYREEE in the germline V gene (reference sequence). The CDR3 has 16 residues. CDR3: CASRLTGGGSGTEAFF. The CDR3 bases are TGTGCCAGCAGACTGACAGGGGGCGGAAGTGGCACTGAAGCTTTCTTT.

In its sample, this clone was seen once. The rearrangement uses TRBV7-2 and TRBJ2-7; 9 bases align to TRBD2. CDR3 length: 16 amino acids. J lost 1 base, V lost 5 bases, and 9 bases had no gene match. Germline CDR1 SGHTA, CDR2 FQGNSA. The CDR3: CASSPLGLAGSYEQYF. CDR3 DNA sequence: TGTGCCAGCAGCCCATTGGGGCTAGCGGGGTCCTACGAGCAGTACTTC.

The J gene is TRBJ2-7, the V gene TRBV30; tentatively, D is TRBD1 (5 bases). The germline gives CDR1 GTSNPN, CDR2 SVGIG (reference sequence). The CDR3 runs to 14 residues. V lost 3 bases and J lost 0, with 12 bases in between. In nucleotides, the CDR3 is TGTGCCTGGAGATGGTCAGGGCCCTCCTACGAGCAGTACTTC. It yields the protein CAWRWSGPSYEQYF.

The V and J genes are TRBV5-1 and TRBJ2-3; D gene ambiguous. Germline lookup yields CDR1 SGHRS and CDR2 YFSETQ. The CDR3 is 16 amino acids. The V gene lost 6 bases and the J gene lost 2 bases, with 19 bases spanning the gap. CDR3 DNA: TGCGCCAGCACCCTCCTCCCGCCGCCGTACACAGATACGCAGTATTTT. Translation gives CASTLLPPPYTDTQYF.

CDR3 sequence: CASSAFGPFAYQETQYF. In DNA form, the CDR3 reads TGTGCCAGCAGTGCTTTCGGCCCTTTTGCGTACCAAGAGACCCAGTACTTC. The chain links TRBV2 to TRBJ2-5; D is unclear. V was cut by 4 bases and J by 0 bases, with 18 bases left in between. The germline V gene has CDR1 SNHLY and CDR2 FYNNEI. This CDR3 is built from 17 residues.

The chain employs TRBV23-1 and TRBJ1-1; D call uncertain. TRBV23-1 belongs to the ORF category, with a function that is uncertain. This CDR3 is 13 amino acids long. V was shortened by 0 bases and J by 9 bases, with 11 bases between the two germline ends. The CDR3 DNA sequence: TGCGCCAGCAGTCAATCCCCGAGAATTAAAGCTTTCTTT. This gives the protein CASSQSPRIKAFF.

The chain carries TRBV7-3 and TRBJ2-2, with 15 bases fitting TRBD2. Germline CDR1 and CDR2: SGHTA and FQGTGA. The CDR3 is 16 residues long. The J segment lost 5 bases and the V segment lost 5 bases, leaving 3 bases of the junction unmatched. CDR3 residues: CASSKGLAGGTGELFF. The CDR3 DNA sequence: TGTGCCAGCAGCAAGGGACTAGCGGGGGGAACCGGGGAGCTGTTTTTT. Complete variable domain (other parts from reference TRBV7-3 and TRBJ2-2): GAGVSQTPSNKVTEKGKYVELRCDPISGHTALYWYRQSLGQGPEFLIYFQGTGAADDSGLPNDRFFAVRPEGSVSTLKIQRTERGDSAVYLCASSKGLAGGTGELFFGEGSRLTVL.

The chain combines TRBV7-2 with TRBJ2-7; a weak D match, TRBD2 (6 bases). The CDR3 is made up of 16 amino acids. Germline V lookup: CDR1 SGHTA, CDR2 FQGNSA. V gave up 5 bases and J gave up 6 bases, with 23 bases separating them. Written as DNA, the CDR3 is TGTGCCAGCAGCCCTAGGGCCCCTGGGGGGACCTTCGAGCAGTACTTC. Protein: CASSPRAPGGTFEQYF.

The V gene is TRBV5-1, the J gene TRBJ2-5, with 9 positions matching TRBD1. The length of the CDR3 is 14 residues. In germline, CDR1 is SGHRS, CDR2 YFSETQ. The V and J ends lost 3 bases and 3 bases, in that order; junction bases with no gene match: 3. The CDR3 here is CASSYDRGKETQYF. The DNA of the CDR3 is TGCGCCAGCAGCTATGACAGGGGGAAAGAGACCCAGTACTTC.

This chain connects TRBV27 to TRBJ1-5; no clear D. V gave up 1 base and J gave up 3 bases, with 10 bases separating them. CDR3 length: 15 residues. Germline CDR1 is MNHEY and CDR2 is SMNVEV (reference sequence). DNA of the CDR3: TGTGCCAGCAGTTTATACGGGATCTCCAATCAGCCCCAGCATTTT. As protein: CASSLYGISNQPQHF.

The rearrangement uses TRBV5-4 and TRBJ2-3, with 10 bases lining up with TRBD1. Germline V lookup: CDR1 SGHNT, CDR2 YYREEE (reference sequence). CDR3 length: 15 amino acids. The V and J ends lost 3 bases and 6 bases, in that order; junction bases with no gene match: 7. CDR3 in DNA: TGTGCCAGCAGCTCCGGGACAGGGGAAGGGGATACGCAGTATTTT. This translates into CASSSGTGEGDTQYF.

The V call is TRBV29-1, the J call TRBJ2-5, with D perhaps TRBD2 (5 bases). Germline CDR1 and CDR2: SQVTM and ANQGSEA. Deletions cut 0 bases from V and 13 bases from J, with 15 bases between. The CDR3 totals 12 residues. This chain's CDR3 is CSVEETEPGSYF. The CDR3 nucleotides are TGCAGCGTTGAAGAGACCGAACCGGGATCGTACTTC.